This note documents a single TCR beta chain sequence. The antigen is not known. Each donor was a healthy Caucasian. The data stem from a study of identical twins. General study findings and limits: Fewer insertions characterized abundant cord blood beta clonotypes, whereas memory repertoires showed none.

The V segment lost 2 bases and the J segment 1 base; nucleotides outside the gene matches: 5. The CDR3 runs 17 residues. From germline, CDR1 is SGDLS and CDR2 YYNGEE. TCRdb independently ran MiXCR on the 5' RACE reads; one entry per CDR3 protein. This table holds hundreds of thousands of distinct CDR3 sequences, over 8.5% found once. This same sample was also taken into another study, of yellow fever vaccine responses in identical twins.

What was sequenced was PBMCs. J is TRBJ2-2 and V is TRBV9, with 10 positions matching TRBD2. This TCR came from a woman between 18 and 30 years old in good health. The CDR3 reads CASSVQRGGLNTGELFF. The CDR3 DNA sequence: TGTGCCAGCAGCGTCCAGCGGGGGGGCTTGAACACCGGGGAGCTGTTTTTT.